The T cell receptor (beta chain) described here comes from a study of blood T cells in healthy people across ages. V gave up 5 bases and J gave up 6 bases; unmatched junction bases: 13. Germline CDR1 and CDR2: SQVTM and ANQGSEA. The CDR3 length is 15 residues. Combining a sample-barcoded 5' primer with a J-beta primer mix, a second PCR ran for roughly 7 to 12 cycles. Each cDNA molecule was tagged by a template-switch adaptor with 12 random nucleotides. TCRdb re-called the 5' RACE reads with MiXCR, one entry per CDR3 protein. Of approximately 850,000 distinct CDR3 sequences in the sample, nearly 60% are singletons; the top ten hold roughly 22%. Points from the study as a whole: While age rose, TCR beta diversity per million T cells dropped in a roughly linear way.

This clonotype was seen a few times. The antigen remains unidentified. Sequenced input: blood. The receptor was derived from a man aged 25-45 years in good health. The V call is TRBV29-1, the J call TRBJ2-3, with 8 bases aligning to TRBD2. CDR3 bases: TGCAGCGTTAACCCTAGTCGGGGGGGGGCGGATACGCAGTATTTT. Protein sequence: CSVNPSRGGADTQYF.